This T cell receptor (delta chain) was found in a study of gamma-delta chains in newborns, infants, children. Overall study context: Microbial exposure reportedly drives polyclonal innate γδ T cell expansion after birth.

This clone was seen more than once but under ten times. The protein recorded in TCRdb matches a much larger clone and deviates from this DNA's translation at residue 11, suggesting a read error; the protein here is obtained by translating the DNA. TCRdb fed the reads to CATT. The sample includes several thousand delta-chain clones, under 1.5% of them seen just once. Germline-derived CDR1 and CDR2 are GEAIGNYY and EKD. CDR3 length equals 18 residues. The J gene is TRDJ3, the V gene TRDV2, with 7 bases aligning to TRDD3. The sample consisted of blood. The sequence was obtained from a child who was a newborn, infant or young child, either healthy, febrile or measles-vaccinated (not recorded which). The CDR3, as DNA: TGTGCCTGTGACACCGGATACGCCCGCTCCGGGGACACCCGACAGATGTTTTTC. Translating it yields CACDTGYARSGDTRQMFF.